This T cell receptor beta chain was obtained from a study of Ad26.COV2.S vaccination and SARS-CoV-2 variants (dated by TCRdb to about 2021). Some background on the complete study: Vaccine-arm donors came from COV1001, a multicentre, randomized, double-blind, placebo-controlled phase I-IIa trial of Ad26.COV2.S in healthy adults. Dosing of Ad26.COV2.S was intramuscular, at either 5x10^10 or 1x10^11 viral particles, delivered as one shot or as two shots spaced 56 days apart. TCRbeta repertoire sequencing was used to assess the specificity and breadth of SARS-CoV-2-reactive T cell receptors after Ad26.COV2.S vaccination. A total of approximately 30 samples were included in the TCR-sequenced set, comprising some 20 Ad26.COV2.S vaccine recipients, 5 placebo recipients and 8 SARS-CoV-2 convalescent individuals. Trial participants were randomized into five groups of five, in which low-dose or high-dose Ad26.COV2.S was given once or twice, or placebo was given on both occasions. Investigators remained blinded to trial group allocation during experiments and outcome assessment.

As for this clone: Its antigen is still unknown. No base quality values were provided; no much bigger clone lies one nucleotide off.

The immunoSEQ Assay was used to sequence TCRbeta CDR3 regions. After extraction, genomic DNA underwent amplification by bias-controlled multiplex PCR, followed by high-throughput sequencing. The source study handled its data this way. Collapsing and filtering of sequences were performed to quantify the absolute abundance of each unique TCRbeta CDR3 region. T cell fraction was estimated by normalizing TCRbeta template counts to usable DNA, with usable DNA measured through amplification of reference genes found in all nucleated cells. Repertoire TCRs were annotated as SARS-CoV-2-specific when V gene, CDR3 amino acid sequence and J gene were exactly matched to a known reactive TCR set. MIRA supplied the reference SARS-CoV-2 TCR set, which was filtered for enrichment in COVID-19-positive ImmuneCODE repertoires so that public or cross-reactive TCRs were removed. Using the MIRA antigens, annotated TCRs were further analysed by specific ORF or by position within an ORF. Breadth was defined as annotated unique rearrangements over total unique productive rearrangements; depth was the summed frequency of those rearrangements. Group comparisons of TCR breadth used two-sided Wilcoxon rank-sum tests. Sourced from immuneACCESS, this table was stored by TCRdb with only in-frame sequences that have V and J called. A share of the clones is absent; for the studies checked, an unresolved V gene accounts for under half, and the remainder has no known explanation. The V and J calls and the clone size are those of that table, but D and trimming were determined from the DNA. The sample table lists around 250,000 clones, 80% to 90% of them with a count of one. Under 4% of the sample is in the top ten clones.

Taken from cysteine to phenylalanine, the CDR3 has 16 residues. Of the read, only the CDR3 DNA is kept; its 48 bases are in frame from base 1. For this chain, trimming is 6 bases at the V end and 7 bases at the J end, and the number of junction bases without a gene match is 11. CDR1 and CDR2, looked up from the germline V gene, are SNHLY and FYNNEI. General findings and caveats noted by the study authors: The authors noted that the TCR breadth and depth analyses may have underestimated total T cell responses. Substantial breadth of spike-specific CD8+ and CD4+ T cell responses was reported after vaccination. Non-spike TCR breadth was comparable between vaccine and placebo recipients, consistent with the vaccine containing only spike. Higher spike-specific TCR breadth was observed in Ad26.COV2.S recipients than in placebo recipients (P = 0.0014). Comparing responses between vaccine doses or regimens was not something the study was powered to do.

Reading the label with the study, this specimen's treatment or condition is: 15 to 20 received Ad26.COV2.S at low or high dose, single or two shots; roughly five received placebo; per-sample allocation not given. Repertoires of vaccine and placebo recipients were sequenced from samples collected on day 63 after the first injection. In Cohort 1b, about two dozen adults aged 18-55 years were enrolled at a single site in Boston, USA, between 29 July and 7 August 2020. As a vaccine, Ad26.COV2.S was a replication-incompetent adenovirus type 26 vector that expressed a prefusion-stabilized SARS-CoV-2 spike protein derived from the original Wuhan strain.

The rearranged segments are TRBV2 and TRBJ1-6, and 8 junction bases match TRBD1. This specimen was peripheral blood, taken in a trial of Ad26.COV2.S vaccine versus placebo. This sequence was found in a person between 18 and 59 years old who received the Ad26.COV2.S COVID-19 vaccine or a placebo. The CDR3 loop reads CASSENWDRRNSPLHF. Read as DNA, the sequence is TGTGCCAGCAGCGAAAATTGGGACAGGCGAAATTCACCCCTCCACTTT.